The source of this T cell receptor (beta chain) is a study of tumor-infiltrating lymphocytes in primary liver carcinoma. In the study overall: Tumors were staged T1-T3 N0M0 and measured 4.2 to 10 cm across. Whole-study results and caveats: Reduced overlap was seen in tumor-adjacent and tumor-blood pairs versus tumor region pairs.

In regard to this clonotype: Its target is not known.

Constant-region priming of about 520 ng total RNA yielded TCR beta cDNA. Each TCR beta library was derived from three nested multiplex PCR rounds that employed slightly modified ARM-PCR. The first two PCR rounds used TRBV1-TRBV30 forward primers with a C-beta reverse primer, 10 cycles each. TCRdb re-analysed the multiplex PCR reads in MiXCR, keeping a single row per CDR3 protein. The sample records about 320,000 distinct CDR3 sequences, less than 75% being singletons. Per germline, CDR1 MNHNY and CDR2 SVGAGI (reference sequence). The CDR3 spans 18 residues. Trimming removed 6 bases from V and 2 bases from J; junction bases left unmatched: 12. Blood RNA originated from unsorted whole blood, with germline DNA additionally extracted. Treatment-naive at the time, the patients had chronic HBV infection.

This chain joins TRBV6-6 and TRBJ2-1, with 11 bases lining up with TRBD2. This TCR derives from a man aged 40-49 years with primary liver carcinoma and hepatitis B virus infection. Material for sequencing was peripheral blood. This CDR3 is CASRPGLAGITTYNEQFF. Written as DNA, the CDR3 is TGTGCCAGCAGACCCGGACTAGCGGGCATTACCACCTACAATGAGCAGTTCTTC.